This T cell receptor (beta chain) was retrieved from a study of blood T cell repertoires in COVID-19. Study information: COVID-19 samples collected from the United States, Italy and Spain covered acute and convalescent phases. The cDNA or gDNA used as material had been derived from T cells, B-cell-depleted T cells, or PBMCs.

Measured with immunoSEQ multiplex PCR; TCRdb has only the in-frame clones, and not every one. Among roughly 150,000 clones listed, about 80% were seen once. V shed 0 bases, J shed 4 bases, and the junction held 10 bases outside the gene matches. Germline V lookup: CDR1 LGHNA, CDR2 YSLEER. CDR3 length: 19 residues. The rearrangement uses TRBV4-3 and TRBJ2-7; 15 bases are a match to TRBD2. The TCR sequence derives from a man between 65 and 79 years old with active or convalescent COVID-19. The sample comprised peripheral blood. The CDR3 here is CASSQDPRTSGRALYEQYF. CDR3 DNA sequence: TGCGCCAGCAGCCAAGACCCCCGGACTAGCGGGAGGGCACTTTACGAGCAGTACTTC.